Below are 29 T cell receptor beta chains sequenced from a single sample in a study of CD8+ T cells in alopecia areata. Following RNA extraction, reverse transcription yielded cDNA that acted as the sequencing template. The repertoire was sequenced with immunoSEQ multiplex PCR; TCRdb's copy has only in-frame clones and lacks some. The table includes around 29,000 clones, approximately 60% detected once. Source material: NKG2D-high CD8+ T cells sorted from blood. The receptors were sampled from a human donor with alopecia areata.

This clone has just a few counts. This chain joins TRBV28 and TRBJ1-1, with D possibly TRBD1 on 5 matching bases. Germline V gene data show CDR1 as MDHEN and CDR2 as SYDVKM. The CDR3 has 14 amino acids. With 6 bases removed from V and 7 bases from J, the gap between germline ends came to 18 bases. The CDR3 DNA reads as TGTGCCAGCAGCCCCGAGGCACCGGGGGTTGAAGCTTTCTTT. This sequence encodes CASSPEAPGVEAFF. The full variable domain, with the rest looked up from reference TRBV28 and TRBJ1-1, is DVKVTQSSRYLVKRTGEKVFLECVQDMDHENMFWYRQDPGLGLRLIYFSYDVKMKEKGDIPEGYSVSREKKERFSLILESASTNQTSMYLCASSPEAPGVEAFFGQGTRLTVV.

The rearrangement joins TRBV6-4 to TRBJ2-1; D possibly corresponds to TRBD2 (6 bases). Germline loops: CDR1 MRHNA, CDR2 SNTAGT. The CDR3 is 16 residues long. Trimming took off 0 bases at V and 4 bases at J, with 13 bases between the two ends. The CDR3 protein is CASSDSYSGGYNEQFF. The CDR3 DNA reads as TGTGCCAGCAGTGACTCCTACAGCGGAGGGTACAATGAGCAGTTCTTC.

The chain combines TRBV5-1 with TRBJ2-1; unclear D gene. Germline loops: CDR1 SGHRS, CDR2 YFSETQ. V was pared by 0 bases and J by 9 bases, with 10 bases between. The CDR3 covers 13 residues. The CDR3 protein is CASSLVGWGEQFF. The DNA of the CDR3 is TGCGCCAGCAGCTTGGTGGGGTGGGGTGAGCAGTTCTTC.

The chain joins TRBV2 to TRBJ2-1; 14 nucleotides align to TRBD2. The CDR3 length is 18 residues. Germline CDR1 and CDR2: SNHLY and FYNNEI. After removal of 10 bases from V and 8 bases from J, the junction contained 19 bases not matched to a gene. In DNA form, the CDR3 reads TGTGCCACCCACGCCACAGAAGAGGGACTAGCGGGAGTAGATGAGCAGTTCTTC. Its protein product is CATHATEEGLAGVDEQFF.

This chain connects TRBV19 to TRBJ2-5, with 14 bases fitting TRBD2. The germline V gene has CDR1 LNHDA and CDR2 SQIVND (reference sequence). The CDR3 covers 22 residues. Trimming at V came to 3 bases and at J to 1 base, leaving 19 bases not matched to a gene. This CDR3 is CASSIKIVSAGTSGSLQETQYF. The DNA for the CDR3 is TGTGCCAGTAGTATTAAGATCGTTTCGGCGGGGACTAGCGGGAGCCTCCAAGAGACCCAGTACTTC.

This rearrangement joins TRBV2 to TRBJ2-5; 7 nucleotides agree with TRBD2. The V segment lost 3 bases and the J segment 0 bases; nucleotides outside the gene matches: 7. The CDR3 totals 16 residues. The germline V gene has CDR1 SNHLY and CDR2 FYNNEI. The CDR3 DNA reads TGTGCCAGCAGTGATCTGCTAGCGGCCAACCAAGAGACCCAGTACTTC. Protein sequence: CASSDLLAANQETQYF.

The chain uses TRBV10-3 and TRBJ1-1; D gene uncertain. Germline V gene data show CDR1 as ENHRY and CDR2 as SYGVKD. Trimming removed 7 bases at V and 2 bases at J, with 11 bases between. The CDR3 spans 13 residues. DNA of the CDR3: TGTGCCATCAAGGCAGGTGATAACACTGAAGCTTTCTTT. As protein: CAIKAGDNTEAFF.

This chain connects TRBV27 to TRBJ2-7; D gene ambiguous. Germline values: CDR1 MNHEY, CDR2 SMNVEV (reference sequence). Trimming removed 5 bases at V and 0 bases at J, with 5 bases between. The CDR3 covers 12 residues. This chain's CDR3 is CASSPPSYEQYF. In nucleotides, the CDR3 is TGTGCCAGCAGTCCCCCCTCCTACGAGCAGTACTTC.

The count of this clone is one. The chain couples TRBV5-1 to TRBJ1-2; D unresolved. Germline CDR1 SGHRS, CDR2 YFSETQ. The CDR3 has 15 amino acids. The V end was cut by 4 bases, the J end by 3 bases, with 16 bases between. In DNA, the CDR3 is TGCGCCAGCAGCCTGGGGTCATATCAAGACTATGGCTACACCTTC. Its translation: CASSLGSYQDYGYTF. Full variable domain (rest looked up from reference TRBV5-1 and TRBJ1-2): KAGVTQTPRYLIKTRGQQVTLSCSPISGHRSVSWYQQTPGQGLQFLFEYFSETQRNKGNFPGRFSGRQFSNSRSEMNVSTLELGDSALYLCASSLGSYQDYGYTFGSGTRLTVV.

This clone was recorded once. The chain combines TRBV5-1 with TRBJ1-1; TRBD1 might be the D (6 bases). Trimming took 1 base from V and 0 from J, leaving 7 bases between them. The length of the CDR3 is 14 residues. Germline CDR1 and CDR2: SGHRS and YFSETQ. CDR3 coding DNA: TGCGCCAGCAGCTTGTCAGGGGTGAACACTGAAGCTTTCTTT. This encodes CASSLSGVNTEAFF.

This sequence joins TRBV19 and TRBJ2-1; TRBD1 matches at 7 bases. With 3 bases clipped from V and 4 bases from J, the junction kept 3 bases outside the gene matches. Germline V lookup: CDR1 LNHDA, CDR2 SQIVND (reference sequence). CDR3 length: 14 residues. The CDR3 sequence: CASSIGRGYNEQFF. The CDR3 DNA reads TGTGCCAGTAGTATCGGCAGGGGGTACAATGAGCAGTTCTTC.

The chain employs TRBV15 and TRBJ1-1; possible D gene TRBD1, 5 bases. This CDR3 has 15 amino acids. The V and J ends lost 5 bases and 0 bases respectively, with 13 bases between them. The germline gives CDR1 LNHNV, CDR2 YYDKDF (reference sequence). The CDR3 protein is CATSPTREMNTEAFF. The CDR3, as DNA: TGTGCCACCAGCCCAACCAGGGAAATGAACACTGAAGCTTTCTTT.

This chain uses TRBV15 with TRBJ1-5; the D is unclear. Germline lookup yields CDR1 LNHNV and CDR2 YYDKDF (reference sequence). The CDR3 contains 14 residues. The V end was cut by 0 bases, the J end by 6 bases, with 9 bases between. For the CDR3, the DNA is TGTGCCACCAGCAGAGACCCCGCGGCTCAGCCCCAGCATTTT. Its protein is CATSRDPAAQPQHF.

The V call is TRBV7-8, the J call TRBJ2-1, with D tentatively TRBD1 or TRBD2 (6 bases each). Germline CDR1 and CDR2: SGHVS and FQNEAQ. V was pared by 5 bases and J by 10 bases, with 15 bases between. The CDR3 is made up of 13 amino acids. CDR3 in DNA: TGTGCCAGCAGCCAAGGAGGGGGATCGGAGCAGTTCTTC. Translated: CASSQGGGSEQFF.

The chain is built from TRBV7-9 and TRBJ2-1; the D gene is possibly TRBD2 (6 bases). The CDR3 is made up of 14 amino acids. Germline V lookup: CDR1 SEHNR, CDR2 FQNEAQ (reference sequence). The V end was cut by 8 bases, the J end by 3 bases, with 14 bases between. CDR3 in amino acids: CASFGGTHYNEQFF. As DNA, the CDR3 is TGTGCCAGCTTTGGCGGGACCCACTACAATGAGCAGTTCTTC.

The chain links TRBV30 to TRBJ2-1, with D tentatively TRBD1 (5 bases). The CDR3 has 16 residues. Germline CDR1 reads GTSNPN; CDR2 reads SVGIG (reference sequence). The V end was cut by 0 bases, the J end by 2 bases, with 14 bases between. The CDR3: CAWSVTALLAYNEQFF. The CDR3 DNA is TGTGCCTGGAGTGTGACAGCGCTTCTTGCCTACAATGAGCAGTTCTTC. Full variable domain (remainder filled in from reference TRBV30 and TRBJ2-1): SQTIHQWPATLVQPVGSPLSLECTVEGTSNPNLYWYRQAAGRGLQLLFYSVGIGQISSEVPQNLSASRPQDRQFILSSKKLLLSDSGFYLCAWSVTALLAYNEQFFGPGTRLTVL.

The count of this clone is one. CDR3 sequence (DNA): TGTGCCAGCAGTAGTATCTCCTACAATGAGCAGTTCTTC. This codes for CASSSISYNEQFF. The chain couples TRBV6-6 to TRBJ2-1; D unclear. Germline V gene data show CDR1 as MNHNY and CDR2 as SVGAGI (reference sequence). The ends were cut back, 5 bases at V and 0 bases at J, with 5 bases in the middle. The CDR3 runs to 13 residues.

The chain is built from TRBV5-1 and TRBJ2-7; maybe TRBD1 (5 bases). Between the trimmed V and J ends, which lost 3 bases and 5 bases, there was a span of 12 bases. CDR1 and CDR2 from the germline V gene are SGHRS and YFSETQ. The CDR3 covers 13 residues. CDR3 region: CASSSTGYDEQYF. The CDR3 coding sequence is TGCGCCAGCAGCTCCACAGGCTACGACGAGCAGTACTTC.

The CDR3 DNA reads TGTGCCAGCAGTTTAACAGGGATGGAGTATGGCTACACCTTC. Its translation: CASSLTGMEYGYTF. The chain joins TRBV27 to TRBJ1-2; weak D call: TRBD1 (6 bases). Germline V gene lookup returns CDR1 MNHEY and CDR2 SMNVEV (reference sequence). CDR3 length equals 14 residues. Between the trimmed V and J ends, which lost 2 bases and 5 bases, there was a span of 12 bases.

V usage is TRBV5-4 and J usage is TRBJ2-7; 14 bases fit TRBD2. The CDR3 runs 16 residues. Germline values: CDR1 SGHNT, CDR2 YYREEE (reference sequence). J was trimmed by 4 bases and V by 4 bases; bases with no gene match: 7. The CDR3 protein is CASSPGLAGVQYEQYF. The CDR3 DNA is TGTGCCAGCAGCCCGGGACTAGCGGGAGTTCAGTACGAGCAGTACTTC. The entire variable domain, with the rest obtained from reference TRBV5-4 and TRBJ2-7, is as follows: ETGVTQSPTHLIKTRGQQVTLRCSSQSGHNTVSWYQQALGQGPQFIFQYYREEENGRGNFPPRFSGLQFPNYSSELNVNALELDDSALYLCASSPGLAGVQYEQYFGPGTRLTVT.

This clone was seen once. The junction and the germline gene differ at one end; a read error may be behind it. The sample holds other DNA sequences that translate to the same CDR3. J is TRBJ2-5 and V is TRBV27; 7 nucleotides match TRBD1. From germline, CDR1 is MNHEY and CDR2 SMNVEV (reference sequence). The CDR3 covers 13 residues. The CDR3 is CASSEQGQETQYF. CDR3 nucleotides: TGCGCCAGCAGTGAACAGGGGCAAGAGACCCAGTACTTC.

The V and J genes are TRBV2 and TRBJ2-1, with 12 bases fitting TRBD1. CDR1 SNHLY and CDR2 FYNNEI come from the germline V gene. This CDR3 spans 15 amino acids. Trimming at V came to 4 bases and at J to 9 bases, leaving 7 bases not matched to a gene. The CDR3 region is CASSGDRGRVLEQFF. CDR3 coding DNA: TGTGCCAGCAGTGGGGACAGGGGGCGCGTTCTTGAGCAGTTCTTC. The full variable domain, with the rest looked up from reference TRBV2 and TRBJ2-1, is EPEVTQTPSHQVTQMGQEVILRCVPISNHLYFYWYRQILGQKVEFLVSFYNNEISEKSEIFDDQFSVERPDGSNFTLKIRSTKLEDSAMYFCASSGDRGRVLEQFFGPGTRLTVL.

The rearrangement uses TRBV7-9 and TRBJ2-3, with D possibly being TRBD2 (5 bases). The CDR3 consists of 13 residues. Trimming cost V 6 bases and J 2 bases, with 9 bases left between them. In germline, CDR1 is SEHNR, CDR2 FQNEAQ (reference sequence). The CDR3 region is CASSLEDTDTQYF. Here the CDR3 DNA reads TGTGCCAGCAGTTTGGAGGACACAGATACGCAGTATTTT.

The DNA of the CDR3 is TGTGCCAGCAGCTCCCCCCTTAGCGGGAGGTCCTCCTACGAGCAGTACTTC. It yields the protein CASSSPLSGRSSYEQYF. This rearrangement joins TRBV7-9 to TRBJ2-7; TRBD2 aligns across 10 bases. The CDR3 runs to 17 residues. V was clipped by 4 bases and J by 0 bases; unmatched bases: 9. CDR1 SEHNR and CDR2 FQNEAQ come from the germline V gene (reference sequence).

In this sample, this clone turned up a few times. The V call is TRBV7-6, the J call TRBJ2-1; maybe TRBD2 (5 bases). The CDR3 sequence is 15 residues long. V lost 1 base and J lost 0, with 7 bases in between. CDR1 is SGHVS, CDR2 FNYEAQ, per germline. CDR3 sequence: CASSLVTSSYNEQFF. CDR3 coding DNA: TGTGCCAGCAGCTTAGTTACTAGCTCCTACAATGAGCAGTTCTTC.

In its sample, this clone was seen a few times. The chain has TRBV28 and TRBJ2-1, with 9 bases identical to TRBD1. J gave up 5 bases and V 6 bases, and 8 bases lay outside the gene matches. CDR1 and CDR2 (germline): MDHEN, SYDVKM. The CDR3 contains 15 residues. Written as DNA, the CDR3 is TGTGCCAGCAGCCCTGGGACAGGGCCTGACAATGAGCAGTTCTTC. This translates into CASSPGTGPDNEQFF.

The chain has TRBV5-1 and TRBJ2-2; D not resolved. Germline V CDR1 and CDR2: SGHRS, YFSETQ. V lost 3 bases and J lost 5, with 14 bases in between. The CDR3 is 15 residues long. This chain's CDR3 is CASSSVESHTGELFF. CDR3 sequence (DNA): TGCGCCAGCAGCTCAGTCGAAAGCCATACCGGGGAGCTGTTTTTT.

This clone was observed once. The chain has TRBV28 and TRBJ2-1; TRBD2 might be the D (8 bases). Trimming stripped 7 bases from V and 10 bases from J, with 17 bases between. The CDR3 has 13 amino acids. Germline V gene lookup returns CDR1 MDHEN and CDR2 SYDVKM. Written as DNA, the CDR3 is TGTGCCAGCAACTCGGGAGGGACAGACGAGCAGTTCTTC. This gives the protein CASNSGGTDEQFF.

V is TRBV28 and J is TRBJ2-5, with D perhaps matching TRBD2 (6 bases). The CDR3 sequence is 16 residues long. Germline V gene data show CDR1 as MDHEN and CDR2 as SYDVKM. The V gene lost 4 bases and the J gene lost 5 bases, with 20 bases spanning the gap. CDR3 amino acids: CASSSPGTLITETQYF. DNA for the CDR3: TGTGCCAGCAGTTCCCCCGGGACTTTAATAACGGAGACCCAGTACTTC.